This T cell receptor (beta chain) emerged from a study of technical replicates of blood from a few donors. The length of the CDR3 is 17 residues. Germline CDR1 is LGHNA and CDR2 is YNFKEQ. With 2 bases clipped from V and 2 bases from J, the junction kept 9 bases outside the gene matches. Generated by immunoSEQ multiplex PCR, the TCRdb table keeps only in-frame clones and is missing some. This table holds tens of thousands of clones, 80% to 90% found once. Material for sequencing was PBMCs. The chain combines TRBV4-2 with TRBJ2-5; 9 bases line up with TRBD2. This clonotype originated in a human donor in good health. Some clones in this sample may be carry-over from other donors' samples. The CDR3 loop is CASSQFSGRETQETQYF. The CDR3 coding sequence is TGTGCCAGCAGCCAATTTAGCGGGAGAGAGACTCAAGAGACCCAGTACTTC.